The T cell receptor beta chain described here comes from a study of PD-1 blockade in classical Hodgkin lymphoma. All patients experienced relapse after autologous stem cell transplantation, and brentuximab vedotin exposure was variable. Assay: immunoSEQ multiplex PCR; the TCRdb copy retains only in-frame clones and omits some. Of around 13,000 clones in the sample, 85% to 90% are singletons; the top ten hold about 40%. As regards this clone: Its cognate antigen is unknown.

Study findings and constraints: After ASCT, patients who started nivolumab under 1 year later were excluded.

Losses at the gene ends were 0 bases for V and 4 bases for J; bases not matched to a gene: 2. The CDR3 runs 15 residues. Germline V lookup: CDR1 LNHNV, CDR2 YYDKDF (reference sequence). The receptor comes from a human donor with classical Hodgkin lymphoma. This specimen consisted of peripheral blood mononuclear cells (PBMCs), obtained at baseline. The chain carries TRBV15 and TRBJ2-3, with 9 bases that match TRBD1. Here the CDR3 reads CATSRDGQGSDTQYF. The CDR3 coding sequence is TGTGCCACCAGCAGAGACGGACAGGGGTCAGATACGCAGTATTTT.